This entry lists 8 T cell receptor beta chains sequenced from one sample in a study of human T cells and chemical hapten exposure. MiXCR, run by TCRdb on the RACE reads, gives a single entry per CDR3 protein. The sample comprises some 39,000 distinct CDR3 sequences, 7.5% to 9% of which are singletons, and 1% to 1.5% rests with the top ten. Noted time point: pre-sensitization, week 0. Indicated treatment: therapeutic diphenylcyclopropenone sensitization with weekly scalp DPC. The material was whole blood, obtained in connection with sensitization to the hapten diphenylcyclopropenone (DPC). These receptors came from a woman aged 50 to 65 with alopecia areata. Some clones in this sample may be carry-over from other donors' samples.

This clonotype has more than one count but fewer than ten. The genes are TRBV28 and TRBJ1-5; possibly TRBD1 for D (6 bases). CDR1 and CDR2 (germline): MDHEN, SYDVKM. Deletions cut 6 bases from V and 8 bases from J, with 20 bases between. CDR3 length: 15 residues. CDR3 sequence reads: CASSRGGGTLKPQHF. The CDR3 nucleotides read TGTGCCAGCAGCAGAGGAGGGGGAACGTTGAAGCCCCAGCATTTT.

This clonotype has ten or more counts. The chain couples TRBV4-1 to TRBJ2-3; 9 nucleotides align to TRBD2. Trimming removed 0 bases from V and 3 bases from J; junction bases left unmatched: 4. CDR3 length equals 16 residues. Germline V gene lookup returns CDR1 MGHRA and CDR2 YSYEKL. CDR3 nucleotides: TGCGCCAGCAGCCAAGATAGGGCGGGAGGGACAGATACGCAGTATTTT. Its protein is CASSQDRAGGTDTQYF.

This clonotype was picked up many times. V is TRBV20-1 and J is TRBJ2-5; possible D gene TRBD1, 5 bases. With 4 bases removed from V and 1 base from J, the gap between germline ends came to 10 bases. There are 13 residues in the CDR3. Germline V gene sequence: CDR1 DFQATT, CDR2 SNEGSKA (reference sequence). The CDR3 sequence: CSAITGAQETQYF. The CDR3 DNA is TGCAGTGCTATAACAGGAGCCCAAGAGACCCAGTACTTC.

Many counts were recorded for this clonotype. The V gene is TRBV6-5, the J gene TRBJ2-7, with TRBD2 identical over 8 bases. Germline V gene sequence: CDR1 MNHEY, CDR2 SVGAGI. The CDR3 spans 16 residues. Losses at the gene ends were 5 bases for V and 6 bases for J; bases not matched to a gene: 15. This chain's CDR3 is CASSLQWREAFSEQYF. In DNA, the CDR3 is TGTGCCAGCAGTCTCCAGTGGCGGGAGGCCTTTAGCGAGCAGTACTTC.

The CDR3 nucleotides read TGCGCCAGCAGCTTGGCTGGGGGTATGCATCAGCCCCAGCATTTT. Translation: CASSLAGGMHQPQHF. J is TRBJ1-5 and V is TRBV5-1, with D perhaps TRBD1 (5 bases). V was cut by 0 bases and J by 5 bases, with 12 bases left in between. Germline CDR1 is SGHRS and CDR2 is YFSETQ. CDR3 length: 15 residues.

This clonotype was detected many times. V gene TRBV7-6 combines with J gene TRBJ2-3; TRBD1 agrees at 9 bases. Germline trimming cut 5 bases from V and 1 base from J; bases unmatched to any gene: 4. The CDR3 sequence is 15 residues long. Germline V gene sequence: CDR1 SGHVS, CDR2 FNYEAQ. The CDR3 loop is CASSLTGGRTDTQYF. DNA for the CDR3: TGTGCCAGCAGCCTAACAGGGGGCCGCACAGATACGCAGTATTTT. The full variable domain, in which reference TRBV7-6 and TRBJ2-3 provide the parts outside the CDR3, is GAGVSQSPRYKVTKRGQDVALRCDPISGHVSLYWYRQALGQGPEFLTYFNYEAQQDKSGLPNDRFSAERPEGSISTLTIQRTEQRDSAMYRCASSLTGGRTDTQYFGPGTRLTVL.

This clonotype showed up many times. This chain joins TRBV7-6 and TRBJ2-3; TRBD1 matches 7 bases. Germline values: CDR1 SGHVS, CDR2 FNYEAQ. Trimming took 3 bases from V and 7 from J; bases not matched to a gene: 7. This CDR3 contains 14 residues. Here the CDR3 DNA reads TGTGCCAGCAGCTTCAGGGGGAAGAGGAATACGCAGTATTTT. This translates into CASSFRGKRNTQYF.

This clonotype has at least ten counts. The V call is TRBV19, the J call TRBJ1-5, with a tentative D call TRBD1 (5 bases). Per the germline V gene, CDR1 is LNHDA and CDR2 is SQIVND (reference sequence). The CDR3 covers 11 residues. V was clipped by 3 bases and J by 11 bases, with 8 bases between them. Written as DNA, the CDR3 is TGTGCCAGTAGTATTGTGGGGGCCCAGCATTTT. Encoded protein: CASSIVGAQHF.